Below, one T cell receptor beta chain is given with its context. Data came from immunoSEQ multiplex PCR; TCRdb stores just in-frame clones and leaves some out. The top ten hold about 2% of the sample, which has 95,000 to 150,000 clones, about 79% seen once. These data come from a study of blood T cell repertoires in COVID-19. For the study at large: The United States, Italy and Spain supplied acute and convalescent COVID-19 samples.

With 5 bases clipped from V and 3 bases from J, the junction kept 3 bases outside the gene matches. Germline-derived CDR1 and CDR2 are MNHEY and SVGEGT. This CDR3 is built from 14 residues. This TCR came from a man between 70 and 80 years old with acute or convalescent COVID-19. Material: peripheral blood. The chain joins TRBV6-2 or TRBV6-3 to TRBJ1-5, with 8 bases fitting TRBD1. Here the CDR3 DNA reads TGTGCCAGCAGTCCGGACAGGGTCAATCAGCCCCAGCATTTT. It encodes CASSPDRVNQPQHF.